These 26 T cell receptor beta chains were all obtained from the same sample, sequenced in a study of cytomegalovirus exposure and HLA in healthy donors. Primers included in the PCR were 60 Vbeta and 13 Jbeta primers. Sequencing was performed with immunoSEQ multiplex PCR; in TCRdb, only in-frame clones are kept and a portion is missing. The data contain 150,000 to 200,000 clones, around 77% of them seen just once; the ten biggest clones take up approximately 2.5%. The material sequenced was PBMCs. The source of these receptors is a man between 60 and 75 years old in good health and CMV-seronegative.

In DNA form, the CDR3 reads TGTGCCAGTACCCCTGTGGCAGGGGAGACCGGGGAGCTGTTTTTT. The encoded protein is CASTPVAGETGELFF. The chain recombines TRBV19 with TRBJ2-2; D is perhaps TRBD1 (6 bases). This CDR3 is 15 amino acids long. In germline, CDR1 is LNHDA, CDR2 SQIVND (reference sequence). Trimming pared 7 bases from V and 5 bases from J, leaving 17 bases between.

The chain joins TRBV7-3 to TRBJ1-1, with TRBD1 matching 7 bases. The CDR3 runs to 13 residues. J was trimmed by 2 bases and V by 5 bases; bases with no gene match: 2. Per germline, CDR1 SGHTA and CDR2 FQGTGA. As DNA, the CDR3 is TGTGCCAGCAGCCGGGACAGCAACACTGAAGCTTTCTTT. Residues: CASSRDSNTEAFF.

This chain uses TRBV2 with TRBJ2-5; the D gene is possibly TRBD2 (5 bases). The CDR3 spans 15 residues. Germline V CDR1 and CDR2: SNHLY, FYNNEI. V was pared by 4 bases and J by 0 bases, with 12 bases between. Here the CDR3 DNA reads TGTGCCAGCAGTGGGTCCGGGGAAAACCAAGAGACCCAGTACTTC. Its translation: CASSGSGENQETQYF.

In this sample, this clone turned up a few times. The rearrangement links TRBV6-6 to TRBJ2-5; 14 bases match TRBD2. Trimming cost V 6 bases and J 6 bases; bases outside gene matches: 6. The CDR3 has 15 residues. Germline V lookup: CDR1 MNHNY, CDR2 SVGAGI (reference sequence). This CDR3 reads CASSFGTSGRQTQYF. The CDR3, as DNA: TGTGCCAGCAGCTTCGGGACTAGCGGGAGACAGACCCAGTACTTC.

The V and J genes are TRBV4-1 and TRBJ2-7, with D perhaps matching TRBD1 (6 bases). The CDR3 runs 16 residues. V was cut by 1 base and J by 2 bases, with 15 bases left in between. Germline CDR1 reads MGHRA; CDR2 reads YSYEKL. CDR3 protein: CASSQVDRTFPYEQYF. DNA for the CDR3: TGCGCCAGCAGCCAAGTCGACAGGACTTTCCCCTACGAGCAGTACTTC.

The chain recombines TRBV5-4 with TRBJ2-7; the D gene is possibly TRBD1 (5 bases). In germline, CDR1 is SGHNT, CDR2 YYREEE (reference sequence). The germline V and J ends were trimmed by 4 bases and 0 bases, with 11 bases remaining between them. This CDR3 is built from 14 residues. The DNA of the CDR3 is TGTGCCAGCAGCCCCAGGGTCGGCTCCTACGAGCAGTACTTC. Its protein product is CASSPRVGSYEQYF.

The V gene is TRBV10-3, the J gene TRBJ1-3, with 11 positions matching TRBD1. The V and J ends lost 0 bases and 0 bases, in that order; junction bases with no gene match: 4. This CDR3 has 18 residues. Germline V gene data show CDR1 as ENHRY and CDR2 as SYGVKD. As DNA, the CDR3 is TGTGCCATCAGTGAGTCTCGGACAGGGGGCTACTCTGGAAACACCATATATTTT. Its translation is CAISESRTGGYSGNTIYF.

The V call is TRBV27, the J call TRBJ1-1; 8 positions match TRBD1. J lost 4 bases, V lost 7 bases, and 2 bases had no gene match. CDR3 length equals 12 residues. Germline assignment: CDR1 MNHEY and CDR2 SMNVEV (reference sequence). The CDR3 DNA follows: TGTGCCAGCAAAACAGGGGGCACTGAAGCTTTCTTT. This codes for CASKTGGTEAFF.

CDR3 loop: CASSLGYYNEQFF. CDR3 in DNA: TGTGCCAGCAGCTTAGGTTACTACAATGAGCAGTTCTTC. The chain couples TRBV11-2 to TRBJ2-1; the D is unclear. Germline lookup yields CDR1 SGHAT and CDR2 FQNNGV. The CDR3 is 13 amino acids. Trimming left V 1 base short and J 3 bases short, with 4 bases between.

This clone was recorded a few times. The rearrangement links TRBV27 to TRBJ1-2; D perhaps matches TRBD1 (6 bases). Trimming removed 5 bases from V and 2 bases from J, with 15 bases in between. CDR1 is MNHEY, CDR2 SMNVEV, per germline (reference sequence). This CDR3 spans 15 amino acids. Here the CDR3 DNA reads TGTGCCAGCAGTAGGAACAGGGTGGACAACTATGGCTACACCTTC. It codes for CASSRNRVDNYGYTF.

The chain employs TRBV5-1 and TRBJ1-2; D gene unclear. This CDR3 is built from 14 residues. Germline CDR1 is SGHRS and CDR2 is YFSETQ. The germline V and J ends were trimmed by 4 bases and 3 bases, with 13 bases remaining between them. CDR3 bases: TGCGCCAGCAGCCCCAGGACGGACTACTATGGCTACACCTTC. It codes for CASSPRTDYYGYTF.

CDR3 protein: CASSQGTGGSPDTQYF. The CDR3 DNA reads TGTGCCAGCAGCCAAGGGACAGGTGGGAGTCCAGATACGCAGTATTTT. The genes are TRBV4-2 and TRBJ2-3, with 7 bases fitting TRBD1. This CDR3 has 16 amino acids. Per germline, CDR1 LGHNA and CDR2 YNFKEQ. V lost 1 base and J lost 4; bases outside the gene matches: 8.

The chain is built from TRBV28 and TRBJ2-3, with no clear D. The CDR3 contains 11 residues. The V gene lost 7 bases and the J gene lost 6 bases, with 8 bases spanning the gap. Germline CDR1 MDHEN, CDR2 SYDVKM. The CDR3 is CASNSGDTQYF. CDR3 sequence (DNA): TGTGCCAGCAACTCCGGGGATACGCAGTATTTT.

The V gene is TRBV7-2, the J gene TRBJ2-3; 7 bases map to TRBD2. Germline assignment: CDR1 SGHTA and CDR2 FQGNSA. This CDR3 spans 15 amino acids. Trimming cost V 2 bases and J 0 bases; bases outside gene matches: 2. CDR3 nucleotide sequence: TGTGCCAGCAGCTTAAATAGCGGGAGCACAGATACGCAGTATTTT. It translates to CASSLNSGSTDTQYF.

This clone was seen only a few times. The chain employs TRBV11-2 and TRBJ2-1; D perhaps matches TRBD2 (5 bases). Germline V CDR1 and CDR2: SGHAT, FQNNGV. The CDR3 has 15 residues. V was trimmed by 0 bases and J by 5 bases, leaving 11 bases between them. The CDR3 region has the DNA TGTGCCAGCAGCTTAGAGCGGGCGGACCACAATGAGCAGTTCTTC. Its translation: CASSLERADHNEQFF.

This clone was seen ten or more times. In nucleotides, the CDR3 is TGTGCCAGCAGCCGCGGGAGGGCGGATTTCTTC. Protein sequence: CASSRGRADFF. The rearrangement joins TRBV6-6 to TRBJ2-1; TRBD2 aligns across 9 bases. This CDR3 contains 11 residues. With V trimmed by 6 bases and J by 16 bases, 7 bases remained unmatched. In germline, CDR1 is MNHNY, CDR2 SVGAGI (reference sequence).

J is TRBJ2-5 and V is TRBV5-1; D gene unclear. Trimming removed 0 bases from V and 3 bases from J, with 12 bases in between. Germline V CDR1 and CDR2: SGHRS, YFSETQ. The CDR3 runs 15 residues. CDR3 nucleotides: TGCGCCAGCAGCTTGGGAACCTACGCGGAAGAGACCCAGTACTTC. This sequence encodes CASSLGTYAEETQYF.

The rearrangement links TRBV20-1 to TRBJ1-2; the D is unclear. Deletions cut 1 base from V and 4 bases from J, with 4 bases between. From germline, CDR1 is DFQATT and CDR2 SNEGSKA (reference sequence). This CDR3 is 11 amino acids long. The CDR3 loop is CSARGGYGYTF. The CDR3 nucleotides read TGCAGTGCTAGAGGAGGCTATGGCTACACCTTC.

V is TRBV6-5 and J is TRBJ1-6; D might be TRBD1 (5 bases). In germline, CDR1 is MNHEY, CDR2 SVGAGI. V shed 6 bases and J shed 5 bases, with 11 bases lying between them. The CDR3 is made up of 14 amino acids. CDR3 amino acids: CASSPNRNNSPLHF. CDR3 bases: TGTGCCAGCAGCCCCAACAGGAATAATTCACCCCTCCACTTT.

This chain links TRBV6-5 with TRBJ2-7; TRBD1 matches 8 bases. V shed 6 bases and J 3 bases; nucleotides not matched to a gene: 7. The CDR3 is 14 amino acids. Per the germline V gene, CDR1 is MNHEY and CDR2 is SVGAGI. The CDR3 nucleotides are TGTGCCAGCAGACCCCCGGGACAGGTCTACGAGCAGTACTTC. Translating gives CASRPPGQVYEQYF.

This clone was counted at least ten times. The chain links TRBV10-3 to TRBJ1-1; 7 bases map to TRBD1. The CDR3 length is 14 residues. Germline V gene sequence: CDR1 ENHRY, CDR2 SYGVKD. Trimming cost V 4 bases and J 1 base; bases outside gene matches: 3. The CDR3 nucleotides are TGTGCCATCAGTGGTACAGGGGAGAACACTGAAGCTTTCTTT. Translation: CAISGTGENTEAFF.

This chain uses TRBV11-2 with TRBJ2-1; a possible D gene is TRBD2 (6 bases). The CDR3 is made up of 16 amino acids. Germline lookup yields CDR1 SGHAT and CDR2 FQNNGV. Deletions cut 6 bases from V and 0 bases from J, with 15 bases between. Here the CDR3 DNA reads TGTGCCAGCAGACCGCTAGCGAGTCGCTCCTACAATGAGCAGTTCTTC. The encoded protein is CASRPLASRSYNEQFF.

This chain links TRBV28 with TRBJ2-7; 9 nucleotides agree with TRBD1. This CDR3 is built from 14 residues. Germline assignment: CDR1 MDHEN and CDR2 SYDVKM. V lost 3 bases, J lost 2 bases, and 2 bases stayed unmatched. This CDR3 is CASSLGQGTYEQYF. CDR3 sequence (DNA): TGTGCCAGCAGTTTGGGACAGGGCACCTACGAGCAGTACTTC.

For the CDR3, the DNA is TGTGCCAGCAGTGGACTCCAGGGGGATAATTCACCCCTCCACTTT. Encoded protein: CASSGLQGDNSPLHF. J is TRBJ1-6 and V is TRBV6-1; TRBD1 matches 7 bases. This CDR3 contains 15 residues. With V trimmed by 4 bases and J by 5 bases, 5 bases remained unmatched. Germline CDR1 and CDR2: MNHNS and SASEGT.

This clone was seen a few times. The chain employs TRBV7-8 and TRBJ2-7, with 9 bases aligning to TRBD1. Germline CDR1 and CDR2: SGHVS and FQNEAQ. The CDR3 has 15 residues. J was trimmed by 1 base and V by 5 bases; bases with no gene match: 6. The CDR3 region has the DNA TGTGCCAGCAGCAGCTTGGGACAGGGATCCTACGAGCAGTACTTC. Translating gives CASSSLGQGSYEQYF.

The J gene is TRBJ2-3, the V gene TRBV30; the match to TRBD2 covers 10 bases. V was pared by 3 bases and J by 4 bases, with 13 bases of the junction left unmatched. Germline CDR1 and CDR2: GTSNPN and SVGIG (reference sequence). The length of the CDR3 is 17 residues. CDR3 DNA: TGTGCCTGGAGCGCAAAGACGTCTAGCGGGAGAGCAGATACGCAGTATTTT. Translated, it gives CAWSAKTSSGRADTQYF. The full variable domain, with the rest looked up from reference TRBV30 and TRBJ2-3, is SQTIHQWPATLVQPVGSPLSLECTVEGTSNPNLYWYRQAAGRGLQLLFYSVGIGQISSEVPQNLSASRPQDRQFILSSKKLLLSDSGFYLCAWSAKTSSGRADTQYFGPGTRLTVL.